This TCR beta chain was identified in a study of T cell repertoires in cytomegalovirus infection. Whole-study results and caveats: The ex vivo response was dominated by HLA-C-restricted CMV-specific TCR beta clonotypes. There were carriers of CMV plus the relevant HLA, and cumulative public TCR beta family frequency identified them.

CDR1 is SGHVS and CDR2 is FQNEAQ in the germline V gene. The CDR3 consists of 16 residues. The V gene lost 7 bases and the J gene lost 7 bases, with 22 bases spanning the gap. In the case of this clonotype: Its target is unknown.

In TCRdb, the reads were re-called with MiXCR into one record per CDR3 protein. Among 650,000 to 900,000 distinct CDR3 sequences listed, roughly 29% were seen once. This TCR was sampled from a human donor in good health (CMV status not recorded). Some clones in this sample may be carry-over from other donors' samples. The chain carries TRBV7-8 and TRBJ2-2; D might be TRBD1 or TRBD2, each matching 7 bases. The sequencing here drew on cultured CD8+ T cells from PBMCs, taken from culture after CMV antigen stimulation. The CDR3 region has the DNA TGTGCCAGCATCTCCAGGGGGAGGGGTGGCGGCGGGGAGCTGTTTTTT. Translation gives CASISRGRGGGGELFF. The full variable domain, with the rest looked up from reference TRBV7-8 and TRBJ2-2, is GAGVSQSPRYKVAKRGQDVALRCDPISGHVSLFWYQQALGQGPEFLTYFQNEAQLDKSGLPSDRFFAERPEGSVSTLKIQRTQQEDSAVYLCASISRGRGGGGELFFGEGSRLTVL.